These 16 T cell receptor beta chains were sequenced from one sample in a study of CD8+ T cells in alopecia areata. Extracted RNA was reverse transcribed into cDNA, the sequencing template. TCRdb's table, derived via immunoSEQ multiplex PCR, lists solely in-frame clones and lacks some. The sample comprises fewer than 200,000 clones, under 60% of which are singletons, and around 12% rests with the top ten. Documented treatment: oral pan-JAK inhibitor, 5-10 mg twice daily. The sample here was CD8+ T cells sorted from blood, taken at week 24, from a patient treated with tofacitinib. The receptors derive from a human donor with alopecia areata.

A few counts support this clone. The V gene is TRBV30, the J gene TRBJ2-1; D not resolved. V shed 0 bases and J shed 7 bases, with 4 bases lying between them. CDR1 is GTSNPN and CDR2 is SVGIG in the germline V gene (reference sequence). The CDR3 sequence is 11 residues long. The DNA for the CDR3 is TGTGCCTGGAGTGTGGGTAATGAGCAGTTCTTC. Protein product: CAWSVGNEQFF.

The chain links TRBV7-9 to TRBJ1-1; possibly TRBD1 for D (5 bases). This CDR3 is 12 amino acids long. Germline lookup yields CDR1 SEHNR and CDR2 FQNEAQ (reference sequence). Trimming pared 3 bases from V and 6 bases from J, leaving 8 bases between. Here the CDR3 DNA reads TGTGCCAGCAGCTTGGGGGTCGCTGAAGCTTTCTTT. It codes for CASSLGVAEAFF. Full variable domain (rest looked up from reference TRBV7-9 and TRBJ1-1): DTGVSQNPRHKITKRGQNVTFRCDPISEHNRLYWYRQTLGQGPEFLTYFQNEAQLEKSRLLSDRFSAERPKGSFSTLEIQRTEQGDSAMYLCASSLGVAEAFFGQGTRLTVV.

This sequence joins TRBV27 and TRBJ2-3; the D is unclear. This CDR3 has 19 residues. Germline CDR1 MNHEY, CDR2 SMNVEV (reference sequence). Between the trimmed V and J ends, which lost 0 bases and 0 bases, there was a span of 19 bases. CDR3 DNA: TGTGCCAGCAGTTTATCTCTCCCGTCTATCCGAGATAGCACAGATACGCAGTATTTT. Translated: CASSLSLPSIRDSTDTQYF.

This clone was observed a few times. The V and J genes are TRBV30 and TRBJ2-7; 7 nucleotides match TRBD1. This CDR3 has 14 residues. J was trimmed by 2 bases and V by 4 bases; bases with no gene match: 8. Germline loops: CDR1 GTSNPN, CDR2 SVGIG (reference sequence). This CDR3 is CAWMGDSIAYEQYF. The CDR3 DNA reads TGTGCCTGGATGGGGGACAGTATCGCCTACGAGCAGTACTTC.

The chain combines TRBV7-9 with TRBJ2-7; possible D gene TRBD1, 5 bases. The CDR3 length is 13 residues. The ends were cut back, 10 bases at V and 3 bases at J, with 16 bases in the middle. CDR1 and CDR2 (germline): SEHNR, FQNEAQ (reference sequence). The DNA of the CDR3 is TGTGCCACCGCACCCCGACAGTTCTACGAGCAGTACTTC. Residues: CATAPRQFYEQYF. Full variable domain (outside the CDR3, taken from reference TRBV7-9 and TRBJ2-7): DTGVSQNPRHKITKRGQNVTFRCDPISEHNRLYWYRQTLGQGPEFLTYFQNEAQLEKSRLLSDRFSAERPKGSFSTLEIQRTEQGDSAMYLCATAPRQFYEQYFGPGTRLTVT.

This clone showed up many times. This chain joins TRBV11-2 and TRBJ1-3; D possibly corresponds to TRBD1 (6 bases). This CDR3 contains 14 residues. The V end lost 1 base, the J end lost 9 bases, and 13 bases lay between the germline ends. Germline CDR1 reads SGHAT; CDR2 reads FQNNGV. As DNA, the CDR3 is TGTGCCAGCAGCTTAGCCTCAACAGGGAGCACCATATATTTT. Amino acid sequence: CASSLASTGSTIYF. Full variable domain (missing parts from reference TRBV11-2 and TRBJ1-3): EAGVAQSPRYKIIEKRQSVAFWCNPISGHATLYWYQQILGQGPKLLIQFQNNGVVDDSQLPKDRFSAERLKGVDSTLKIQPAKLEDSAVYLCASSLASTGSTIYFGEGSWLTVV.

This clone was seen a handful of times. The V and J genes are TRBV15 and TRBJ2-5; D gene uncertain. CDR1 and CDR2 (germline): LNHNV, YYDKDF (reference sequence). The V end lost 0 bases, the J end lost 7 bases, and 12 bases lay between the germline ends. CDR3 length: 14 residues. The CDR3 region is CATSRDLGDRTQYF. CDR3 coding DNA: TGTGCCACCAGCAGAGACCTCGGCGACCGGACCCAGTACTTC.

This clone has just a few counts. The chain couples TRBV6-5 to TRBJ1-1; D not certain. Trimming took off 8 bases at V and 0 bases at J, with 4 bases between the two ends. Germline CDR1 MNHEY, CDR2 SVGAGI. The CDR3 length is 11 residues. The CDR3 loop reads CASQLNTEAFF. Written as DNA, the CDR3 is TGTGCCAGCCAGTTGAACACTGAAGCTTTCTTT.

In this sample, this clone turned up a few times. The chain has TRBV6-5 and TRBJ1-6, with unresolved D. Between the trimmed V and J ends, which lost 2 bases and 9 bases, there was a span of 5 bases. From germline, CDR1 is MNHEY and CDR2 SVGAGI. There are 12 residues in the CDR3. The CDR3 DNA reads TGTGCCAGCAGTTACGCTTCTTCACCCCTCCACTTT. Its protein is CASSYASSPLHF.

This chain uses TRBV2 with TRBJ2-5; 12 positions match TRBD2. The CDR3 consists of 16 residues. After removal of 3 bases from V and 2 bases from J, the junction contained 4 bases not matched to a gene. Per the germline V gene, CDR1 is SNHLY and CDR2 is FYNNEI. For the CDR3, the DNA is TGTGCCAGCAGTGATCCGACTAGCGGGAGTCAAGAGACCCAGTACTTC. Translated, it gives CASSDPTSGSQETQYF.

This clone appeared a few times. The V and J genes are TRBV7-9 and TRBJ2-7, with a weak D call TRBD2 (7 bases). This CDR3 has 15 amino acids. Trimming stripped 6 bases from V and 0 bases from J, with 15 bases between. Germline CDR1 SEHNR, CDR2 FQNEAQ (reference sequence). Here the CDR3 reads CASSSTRGASYEQYF. The CDR3 DNA sequence: TGTGCCAGCAGTTCCACACGGGGGGCCTCCTACGAGCAGTACTTC.

This chain uses TRBV6-6 with TRBJ1-2; D possibly corresponds to TRBD1 (6 bases). Between the trimmed V and J ends, which lost 7 bases and 1 base, there was a span of 13 bases. Germline assignment: CDR1 MNHNY and CDR2 SVGAGI (reference sequence). The CDR3 is 14 amino acids. In nucleotides, the CDR3 is TGTGCCAGCATCGCCGGGGACATTAACTATGGCTACACCTTC. The encoded protein is CASIAGDINYGYTF.

This clone was picked up one time. This rearrangement joins TRBV9 to TRBJ2-1; no reliable D call. Germline CDR1 SGDLS, CDR2 YYNGEE. Deletions cut 4 bases from V and 3 bases from J, with 23 bases between. The CDR3 spans 18 residues. The CDR3 nucleotides read TGTGCCAGCAGCCTCCGGGCCGACCTGAGGAGCTACTACAATGAGCAGTTCTTC. This translates into CASSLRADLRSYYNEQFF.

This clone has only a few counts. The chain combines TRBV29-1 with TRBJ2-2; tentatively, D is TRBD1 (6 bases). V lost 4 bases and J lost 6, with 18 bases in between. This CDR3 is 15 amino acids long. Per germline, CDR1 SQVTM and CDR2 ANQGSEA. The CDR3 protein is CSVVSPVRGSGELFF. In DNA, the CDR3 is TGCAGCGTTGTGTCGCCTGTCAGGGGTTCCGGGGAGCTGTTTTTT.

In its sample, this clone was seen a few times. The chain couples TRBV7-9 to TRBJ1-3; 8 bases align to TRBD1. Trimming cost V 3 bases and J 2 bases; bases outside gene matches: 6. Germline V gene lookup returns CDR1 SEHNR and CDR2 FQNEAQ (reference sequence). CDR3 size: 16 residues. The DNA for the CDR3 is TGTGCCAGCAGCTTTGGACAGGGACGGCCTGGAAACACCATATATTTT. It encodes CASSFGQGRPGNTIYF.

The chain has TRBV2 and TRBJ2-3; no clear D. Germline CDR1 and CDR2: SNHLY and FYNNEI. This CDR3 contains 11 residues. Trimming stripped 8 bases from V and 4 bases from J, with 7 bases between. Written as DNA, the CDR3 is TGTGCCAGCTCCGGTCCAGATACGCAGTATTTT. It encodes CASSGPDTQYF.